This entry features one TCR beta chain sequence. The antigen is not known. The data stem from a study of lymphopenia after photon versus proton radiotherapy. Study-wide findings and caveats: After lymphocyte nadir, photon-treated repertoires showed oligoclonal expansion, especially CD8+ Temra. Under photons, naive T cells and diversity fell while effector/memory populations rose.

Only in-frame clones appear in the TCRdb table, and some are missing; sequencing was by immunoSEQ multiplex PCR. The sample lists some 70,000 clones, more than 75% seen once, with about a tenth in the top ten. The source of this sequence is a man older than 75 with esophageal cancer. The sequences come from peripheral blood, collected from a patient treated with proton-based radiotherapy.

The CDR3 region is CASSPYGEGSEAFF. CDR3 in DNA: TGTGCCAGCTCGCCTTATGGGGAGGGCTCTGAAGCTTTCTTT. V usage is TRBV18 and J usage is TRBJ1-1; D remains ambiguous. CDR1 is KGHSH and CDR2 is LQKENI in the germline V gene. The V gene lost 6 bases and the J gene lost 6 bases, with 17 bases spanning the gap. The CDR3 has 14 amino acids.